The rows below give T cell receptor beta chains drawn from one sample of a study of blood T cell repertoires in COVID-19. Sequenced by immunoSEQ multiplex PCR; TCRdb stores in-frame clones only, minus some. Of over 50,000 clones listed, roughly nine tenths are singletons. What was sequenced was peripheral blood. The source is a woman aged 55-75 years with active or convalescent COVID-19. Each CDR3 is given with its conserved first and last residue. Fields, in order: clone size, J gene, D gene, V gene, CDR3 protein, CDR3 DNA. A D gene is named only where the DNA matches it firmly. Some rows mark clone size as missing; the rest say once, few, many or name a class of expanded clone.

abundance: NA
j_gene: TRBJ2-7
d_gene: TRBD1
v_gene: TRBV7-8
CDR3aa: CASSSLGQIYEQYF
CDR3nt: TGTGCCAGCAGCTCGCTGGGACAGATCTACGAGCAGTACTTC

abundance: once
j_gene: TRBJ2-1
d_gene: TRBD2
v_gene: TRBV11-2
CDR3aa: CASSGGTSGRGSSYNEQFF
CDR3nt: TGTGCCAGCAGCGGAGGCACTAGCGGGAGGGGTAGCTCCTACAATGAGCAGTTCTTC

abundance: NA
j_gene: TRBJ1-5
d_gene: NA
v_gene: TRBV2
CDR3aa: CASSSEHNQPQHF
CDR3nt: TGTGCCAGCAGTAGCGAGCACAATCAGCCCCAGCATTTT

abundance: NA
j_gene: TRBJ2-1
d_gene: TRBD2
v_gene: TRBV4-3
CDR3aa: CASSQDRTPRAGGPLDEQFF
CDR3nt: TGCGCCAGCAGCCAAGACCGGACCCCAAGAGCGGGAGGGCCTCTTGATGAGCAGTTCTTC

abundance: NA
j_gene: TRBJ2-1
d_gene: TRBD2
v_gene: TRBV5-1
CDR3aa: CASSSSGASYNEQFF
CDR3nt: TGCGCCAGCAGCTCTAGCGGGGCCTCCTACAATGAGCAGTTCTTC

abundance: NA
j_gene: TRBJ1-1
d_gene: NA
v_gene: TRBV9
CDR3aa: CASSAGLNTEAFF
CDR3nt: TGTGCCAGCAGCGCAGGGCTGAACACTGAAGCTTTCTTT

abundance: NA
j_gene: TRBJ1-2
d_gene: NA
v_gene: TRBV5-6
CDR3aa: CASSSPTEDGYTF
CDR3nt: TGTGCCAGCAGCAGTCCGACAGAGGATGGCTACACCTTC

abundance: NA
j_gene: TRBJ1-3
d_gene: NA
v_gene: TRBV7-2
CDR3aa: CASSLQRTAGNTIYF
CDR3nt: TGTGCCAGCAGCTTACAGCGGACAGCTGGAAACACCATATATTTT

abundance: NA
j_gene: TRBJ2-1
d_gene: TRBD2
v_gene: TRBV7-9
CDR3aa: CASSPSGSAEQFF
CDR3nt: TGTGCCAGCAGCCCTAGCGGGAGTGCTGAGCAGTTCTTC

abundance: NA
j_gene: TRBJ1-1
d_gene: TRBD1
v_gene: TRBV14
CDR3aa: CASSQDRGRVNTEAFF
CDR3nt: TGTGCCAGCAGCCAAGACAGGGGGCGGGTGAACACTGAAGCTTTCTTT

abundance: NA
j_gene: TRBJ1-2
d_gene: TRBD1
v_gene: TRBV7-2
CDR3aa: CASSLEATGRYGYTF
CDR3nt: TGTGCCAGCAGCTTAGAGGCGACAGGGCGCTATGGCTACACCTTC

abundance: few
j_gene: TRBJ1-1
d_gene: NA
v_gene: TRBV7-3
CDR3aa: CASSPKGGPIMNTEAFF
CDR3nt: TGTGCCAGCAGCCCGAAGGGAGGCCCTATTATGAACACTGAAGCTTTCTTT

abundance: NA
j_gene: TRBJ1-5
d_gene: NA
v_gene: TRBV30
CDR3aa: CAWSLDSPQHF
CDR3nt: TGTGCCTGGAGTTTGGACAGTCCCCAGCATTTT

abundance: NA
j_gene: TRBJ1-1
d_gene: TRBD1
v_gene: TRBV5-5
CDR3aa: CASSLGQGFSNTEAFF
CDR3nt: TGTGCCAGCAGCTTGGGACAGGGATTCTCGAACACTGAAGCTTTCTTT

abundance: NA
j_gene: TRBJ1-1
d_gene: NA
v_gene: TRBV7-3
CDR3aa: CASSLIGGKAEAFF
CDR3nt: TGTGCCAGCAGCTTAATTGGAGGGAAGGCTGAAGCTTTCTTT

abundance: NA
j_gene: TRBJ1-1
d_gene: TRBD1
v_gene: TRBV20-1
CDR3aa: CSASRQGAATEAFF
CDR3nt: TGCAGTGCTAGTAGGCAGGGGGCTGCCACTGAAGCTTTCTTT

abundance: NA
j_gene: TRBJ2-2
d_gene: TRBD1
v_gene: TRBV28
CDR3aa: CASSPSGWTGNTGELFF
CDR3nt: TGTGCCAGCAGTCCAAGCGGATGGACAGGGAACACCGGGGAGCTGTTTTTT

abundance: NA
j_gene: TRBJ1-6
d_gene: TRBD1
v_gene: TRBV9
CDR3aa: CASSQTGAGYNSPLHF
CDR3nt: TGTGCCAGCAGTCAGACAGGGGCCGGTTATAATTCACCCCTCCACTTT

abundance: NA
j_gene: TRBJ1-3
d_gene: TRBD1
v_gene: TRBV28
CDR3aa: CASSLPRWGTGVLRGDSGNTIYF
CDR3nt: TGTGCCAGCAGTTTGCCCCGCTGGGGGACAGGGGTACTAAGGGGTGACTCTGGAAACACCATATATTTT

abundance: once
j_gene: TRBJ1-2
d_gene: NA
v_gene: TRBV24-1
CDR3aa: CATSPSVRGNYGYTF
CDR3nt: TGTGCCACCAGTCCCTCTGTCCGAGGCAACTATGGCTACACCTTC

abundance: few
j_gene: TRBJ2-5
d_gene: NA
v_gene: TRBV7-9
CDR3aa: CASSLATSKETQYF
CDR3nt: TGTGCCAGCAGCTTAGCGACTAGTAAAGAGACCCAGTACTTC

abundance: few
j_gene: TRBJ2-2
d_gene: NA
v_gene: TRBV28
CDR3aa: CASSFLPRWGETTGELFF
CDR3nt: TGTGCCAGCAGTTTTCTCCCCAGATGGGGGGAAACCACCGGGGAGCTGTTTTTT

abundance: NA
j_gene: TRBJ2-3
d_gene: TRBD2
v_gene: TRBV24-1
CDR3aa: CATSDLGLAGPGRADTQYF
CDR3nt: TGTGCCACCAGTGATTTGGGGCTAGCGGGCCCTGGTCGGGCAGATACGCAGTATTTT

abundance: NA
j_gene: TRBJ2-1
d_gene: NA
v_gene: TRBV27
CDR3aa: CASRQVGYNEQFF
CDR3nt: TGTGCCAGCAGGCAGGTGGGCTACAATGAGCAGTTCTTC

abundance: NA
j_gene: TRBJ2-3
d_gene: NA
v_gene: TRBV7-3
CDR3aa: CASSPRGTDTQYF
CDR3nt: TGTGCCAGCAGCCCCAGGGGCACAGATACGCAGTATTTT

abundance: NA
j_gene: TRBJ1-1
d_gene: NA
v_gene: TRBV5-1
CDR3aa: CASRDIDLGSEAFF
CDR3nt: TGCGCCAGCCGCGACATAGATTTGGGGAGCGAAGCTTTCTTT

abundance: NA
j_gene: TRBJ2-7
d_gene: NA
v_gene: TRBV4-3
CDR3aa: CASSQGQLYEQYF
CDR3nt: TGCGCCAGCAGCCAAGGACAGCTCTACGAGCAGTACTTC

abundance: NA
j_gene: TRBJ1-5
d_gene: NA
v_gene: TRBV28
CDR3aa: CASSLLGRGNQPQHF
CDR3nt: TGTGCCAGCAGCTTGTTAGGCAGGGGAAATCAGCCCCAGCATTTT

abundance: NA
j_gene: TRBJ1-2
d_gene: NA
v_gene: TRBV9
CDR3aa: CASSVAVGERNYGYTF
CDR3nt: TGTGCCAGCAGCGTAGCCGTTGGGGAGAGGAACTATGGCTACACCTTC

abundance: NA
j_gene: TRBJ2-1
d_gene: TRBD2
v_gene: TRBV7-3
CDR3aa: CASSLGLAGPQFF
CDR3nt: TGTGCCAGCAGCTTAGGACTAGCGGGACCTCAGTTCTTC

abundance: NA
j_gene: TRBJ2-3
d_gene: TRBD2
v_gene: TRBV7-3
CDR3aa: CASSLKVAGATDTQYF
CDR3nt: TGTGCCAGCAGCTTAAAGGTAGCGGGAGCCACAGATACGCAGTATTTT

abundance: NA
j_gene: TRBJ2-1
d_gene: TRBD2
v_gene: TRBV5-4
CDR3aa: CASSLASGISYNEQFF
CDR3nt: TGTGCCAGCAGCTTGGCTAGCGGTATCTCCTACAATGAGCAGTTCTTC

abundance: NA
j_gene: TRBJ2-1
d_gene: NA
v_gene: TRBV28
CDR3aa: CASSLRGDIYNEQFF
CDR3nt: TGTGCCAGCAGTTTACGTGGGGACATATACAATGAGCAGTTCTTC

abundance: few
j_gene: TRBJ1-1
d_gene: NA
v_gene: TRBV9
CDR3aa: CASSVDRDTEAFF
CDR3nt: TGTGCCAGCAGCGTAGACAGGGACACTGAAGCTTTCTTT

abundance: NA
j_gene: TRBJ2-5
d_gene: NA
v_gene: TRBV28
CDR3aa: CASSSGNQETQYF
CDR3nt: TGTGCCAGCAGTTCAGGGAACCAAGAGACCCAGTACTTC

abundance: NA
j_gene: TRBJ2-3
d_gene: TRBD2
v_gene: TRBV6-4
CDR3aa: CASKRLAGGADTQYF
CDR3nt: TGTGCCAGCAAACGACTAGCGGGGGGCGCAGATACGCAGTATTTT

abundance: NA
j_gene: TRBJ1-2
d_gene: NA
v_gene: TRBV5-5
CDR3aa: CASTLGGINYGYTF
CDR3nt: TGTGCCAGCACCCTGGGAGGGATCAACTATGGCTACACCTTC

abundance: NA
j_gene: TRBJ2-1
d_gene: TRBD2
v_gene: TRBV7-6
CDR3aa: CASSLLRGGARNEQFF
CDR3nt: TGTGCCAGCAGCTTGTTACGGGGAGGGGCCCGCAATGAGCAGTTCTTC

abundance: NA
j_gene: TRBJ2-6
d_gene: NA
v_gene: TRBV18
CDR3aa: CASSPTGGNSGANVLTF
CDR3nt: TGTGCCAGCTCCCCGACTGGGGGCAACTCTGGGGCCAACGTCCTGACTTTC

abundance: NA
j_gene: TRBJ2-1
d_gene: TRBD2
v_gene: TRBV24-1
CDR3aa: CATSDPGLAGGQHNEQFF
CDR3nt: TGTGCCACCAGTGATCCGGGACTAGCGGGGGGGCAGCACAATGAGCAGTTCTTC

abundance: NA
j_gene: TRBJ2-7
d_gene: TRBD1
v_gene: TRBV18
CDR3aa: CASSRIRQGSSYEQYF
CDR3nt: TGTGCCAGCTCACGAATTAGACAGGGGAGCTCCTACGAGCAGTACTTC

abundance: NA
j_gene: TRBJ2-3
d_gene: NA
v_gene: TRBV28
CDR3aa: CASSGAGTLRSTDTQYF
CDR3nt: TGTGCCAGCAGTGGTGCTGGGACTCTACGTAGCACAGATACGCAGTATTTT

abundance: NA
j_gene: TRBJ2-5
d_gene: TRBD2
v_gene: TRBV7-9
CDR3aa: CASSASGGETQYF
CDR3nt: TGTGCCAGCAGCGCTAGCGGTGGAGAGACCCAGTACTTC

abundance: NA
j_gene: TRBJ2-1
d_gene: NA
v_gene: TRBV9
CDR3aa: CASSVALGTPSYNEQFF
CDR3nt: TGTGCCAGCAGCGTAGCTCTGGGGACACCTTCCTACAATGAGCAGTTCTTC

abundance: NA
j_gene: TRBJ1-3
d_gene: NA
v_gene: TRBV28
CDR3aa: CASSSAGQGLSGNTIYF
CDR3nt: TGTGCCAGCAGCTCCGCCGGCCAGGGGCTATCTGGAAACACCATATATTTT

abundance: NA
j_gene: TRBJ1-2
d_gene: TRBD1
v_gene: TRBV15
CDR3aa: CATSGPGQARTLYGYTF
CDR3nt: TGTGCCACCAGCGGACCGGGACAGGCACGAACCCTCTATGGCTACACCTTC

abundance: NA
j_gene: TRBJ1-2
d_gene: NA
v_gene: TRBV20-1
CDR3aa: CSASPTPRGGYGYTF
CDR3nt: TGCAGTGCTAGTCCGACGCCGCGGGGCGGCTATGGCTACACCTTC

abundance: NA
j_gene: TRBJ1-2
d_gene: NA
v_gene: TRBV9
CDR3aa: CASSPGEGRWGYTF
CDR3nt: TGTGCCAGCAGCCCAGGGGAGGGGCGTTGGGGCTACACCTTC

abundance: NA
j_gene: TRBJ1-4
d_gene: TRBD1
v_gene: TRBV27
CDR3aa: CASSRRGPNEKLFF
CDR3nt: TGTGCCAGCAGCCGGAGGGGGCCTAATGAAAAACTGTTTTTT

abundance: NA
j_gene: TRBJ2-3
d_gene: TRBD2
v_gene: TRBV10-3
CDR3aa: CAISEGGEKTQQYF
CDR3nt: TGTGCCATCAGTGAGGGGGGGGAGAAAACTCAGCAGTATTTT

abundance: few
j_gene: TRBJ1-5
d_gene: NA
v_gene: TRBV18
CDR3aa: CASSPGGNVNQPQHF
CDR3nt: TGTGCCAGCTCACCAGGGGGCAACGTCAATCAGCCCCAGCATTTT

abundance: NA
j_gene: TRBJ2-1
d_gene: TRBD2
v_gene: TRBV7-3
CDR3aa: CASSLLGLVPDEQFF
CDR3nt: TGTGCCAGCAGCTTACTAGGACTAGTGCCCGATGAGCAGTTCTTC

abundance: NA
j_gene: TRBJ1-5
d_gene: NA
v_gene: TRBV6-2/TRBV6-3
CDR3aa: CASSYGGSNQPQHF
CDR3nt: TGTGCCAGCAGTTACGGGGGGAGCAATCAGCCCCAGCATTTT

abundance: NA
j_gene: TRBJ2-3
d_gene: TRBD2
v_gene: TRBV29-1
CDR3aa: CSVPGERGSTDTQYF
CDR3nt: TGCAGCGTCCCCGGGGAGCGGGGATCGACAGATACGCAGTATTTT

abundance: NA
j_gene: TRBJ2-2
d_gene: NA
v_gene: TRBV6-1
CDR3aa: CASSELYRVDTGELFF
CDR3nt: TGTGCCAGCAGTGAATTATACCGGGTAGACACCGGGGAGCTGTTTTTT

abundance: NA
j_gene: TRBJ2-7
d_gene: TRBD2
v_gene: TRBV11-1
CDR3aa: CASSHGTRGSYEQYF
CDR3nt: TGTGCCAGCAGCCACGGGACTAGAGGCTCCTACGAGCAGTACTTC

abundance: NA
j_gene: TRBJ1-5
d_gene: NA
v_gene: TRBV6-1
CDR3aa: CASSESRGSRYSNQPQHF
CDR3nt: TGTGCCAGCAGTGAGTCCCGGGGATCGCGCTATAGCAATCAGCCCCAGCATTTT